Presented here are 11 T cell receptor beta chains from one specimen sequenced in a study of T-cell memory formation after mild COVID-19. TCRdb reanalysed the 5' RACE reads using MiXCR and keeps one entry per CDR3 protein. The repertoire holds 550,000 to 700,000 distinct CDR3 sequences, with approximately 18% as singletons. Sequencing was done on a sample of PBMCs or a T cell subset sorted from them (not recorded which). The receptor set was obtained from an adult woman who had mild COVID-19 (a few samples of this study predate the infection). Cell type and time point are not known.

The gene calls are TRBV6-6 and TRBJ2-2; either TRBD1 or TRBD2 may supply D (5 bases each). Germline CDR1 is MNHNY and CDR2 is SVGAGI (reference sequence). The CDR3 consists of 15 residues. The germline V and J ends were trimmed by 5 bases and 5 bases, with 15 bases remaining between them. The CDR3 protein is CASSPGPSWTGELFF. The CDR3 DNA sequence: TGTGCCAGCAGTCCGGGACCCTCTTGGACCGGGGAGCTGTTTTTT.

This sequence joins TRBV4-2 and TRBJ2-2; 9 bases are a match to TRBD2. CDR3 size: 15 residues. The J segment lost 2 bases and the V segment lost 6 bases, leaving 4 bases of the junction unmatched. Germline V lookup: CDR1 LGHNA, CDR2 YNFKEQ. The CDR3 loop is CASSSSGDNTGELFF. For the CDR3, the DNA is TGTGCCAGCAGTTCTAGCGGGGATAACACCGGGGAGCTGTTTTTT.

V is TRBV4-1 and J is TRBJ2-3, with D perhaps matching TRBD1 (6 bases). Looked up from germline, CDR1 is MGHRA and CDR2 is YSYEKL. This CDR3 spans 14 amino acids. Trimming removed 4 bases from V and 0 bases from J, with 8 bases in between. The CDR3 nucleotides read TGCGCCAGCAGCCCAGGGGAGAGCACAGATACGCAGTATTTT. Amino acids: CASSPGESTDTQYF.

V and J are TRBV24-1 and TRBJ2-2, with 8 bases that match TRBD1. CDR1 is KGHDR, CDR2 SFDVKD, per germline. With 4 bases clipped from V and 5 bases from J, the junction kept 11 bases outside the gene matches. CDR3 length: 17 amino acids. CDR3 region: CATSDRTAGGGTGELFF. CDR3 nucleotide sequence: TGTGCCACCAGTGACCGGACTGCAGGGGGCGGGACCGGGGAGCTGTTTTTT.

This clonotype showed up just a few times. Relative to the germline gene, one junction end is altered; a read error may explain this. The chain combines TRBV7-6 with TRBJ2-2; weak D call: TRBD2 (5 bases). Germline V gene data show CDR1 as SGHVS and CDR2 as FNYEAQ. The length of the CDR3 is 15 residues. The CDR3 here is CASSLASGNPGELFF. CDR3 bases: TGTGCCAGCAGCTTAGCTTCGGGGAACCCCGGGGAGCTGTTTTTT.

This clonotype was counted only a few times. The chain carries TRBV18 and TRBJ2-6; D is perhaps TRBD1 (5 bases). From germline, CDR1 is KGHSH and CDR2 LQKENI. This CDR3 is built from 18 residues. V lost 4 bases, J lost 0 bases, and 16 bases lay in between. The DNA of the CDR3 is TGTGCCAGCTCACAAAGAGCACAGGCCCACTCTGGGGCCAACGTCCTGACTTTC. Its protein product is CASSQRAQAHSGANVLTF.

The rearrangement links TRBV20-1 to TRBJ2-3, with D maybe TRBD1 (5 bases). CDR1 and CDR2 (germline): DFQATT, SNEGSKA (reference sequence). The CDR3 is 15 amino acids. V lost 6 bases and J lost 0, with 16 bases in between. The chain's CDR3 is CSADDGAASTDTQYF. CDR3 DNA: TGCAGTGCCGACGATGGGGCAGCTAGCACAGATACGCAGTATTTT.

This clonotype was observed at least ten times. V usage is TRBV30 and J usage is TRBJ2-7, with a weak D call TRBD1 (6 bases). Germline CDR1 GTSNPN, CDR2 SVGIG (reference sequence). V dropped 2 bases and J dropped 2 bases, with 10 bases sitting between them. This CDR3 region has 13 residues. CDR3 sequence reads: CAWSRGTPYEQYF. The CDR3 region has the DNA TGTGCCTGGAGTCGAGGGACACCCTACGAGCAGTACTTC.

This clonotype has only a few counts. The chain combines TRBV6-5 with TRBJ1-2; TRBD1 aligns across 7 bases. Germline V gene data show CDR1 as MNHEY and CDR2 as SVGAGI. The trim removed 6 bases at V and 4 bases at J, leaving 23 bases unmatched. The CDR3 covers 19 residues. CDR3 residues: CASSRNPPATGRFSYGYTF. For the CDR3, the DNA is TGTGCCAGCAGCCGTAACCCTCCTGCGACAGGGCGATTTTCCTATGGCTACACCTTC.

The rearrangement links TRBV7-9 to TRBJ1-2; 10 nucleotides align to TRBD1. The CDR3 runs to 17 residues. After removal of 5 bases from V and 2 bases from J, the junction contained 11 bases not matched to a gene. In germline, CDR1 is SEHNR, CDR2 FQNEAQ (reference sequence). CDR3 amino acids: CASSSSGTGEANYGYTF. The CDR3 nucleotides are TGTGCCAGCAGCAGCTCCGGGACAGGGGAGGCGAACTATGGCTACACCTTC. Drawing the rest from reference TRBV7-9 and TRBJ1-2, the complete variable domain is DTGVSQNPRHKITKRGQNVTFRCDPISEHNRLYWYRQTLGQGPEFLTYFQNEAQLEKSRLLSDRFSAERPKGSFSTLEIQRTEQGDSAMYLCASSSSGTGEANYGYTFGSGTRLTVV.

The V and J genes are TRBV9 and TRBJ1-1; D is undetermined. The CDR3 loop spans 12 amino acids. Trimming stripped 4 bases from V and 4 bases from J, with 8 bases between. Germline V gives CDR1 SGDLS, CDR2 YYNGEE. In DNA, the CDR3 is TGTGCCAGCAGCCTGGACCTCACTGAAGCTTTCTTT. Translated, it gives CASSLDLTEAFF.